This T cell receptor (beta chain) originates from a study of post-analysis software for immune sequencing data. Background on the study: There were relapsing-remitting, secondary progressive and progressive-relapsing multiple sclerosis among the disease courses included. General study results and limits: Patients showed TRBV5-6, TRBV5-1 and TRBV20-1 among 4 or 5 TRBV segments more frequent than in controls. Controls had significantly higher normalized Chao1 diversity than multiple sclerosis patients. Batch-mates among the samples co-clustered strongly by F measure.

A remark on this clonotype: Its antigen is as yet unknown.

The CDR3 covers 17 residues. Germline V gene sequence: CDR1 MNHEY, CDR2 SMNVEV (reference sequence). V lost 5 bases and J lost 4, with 24 bases in between. Prepared TCR beta cDNA libraries contained unique molecular identifiers. T cells numbering about 0.85 to 10 million yielded cDNA molecules that totaled about 500,000. TCRdb analysed the PCR reads with MiXCR anew, one entry per CDR3 protein. The data contain fewer than 850,000 distinct CDR3 sequences, less than 35% of them singletons. The sequenced sample consisted of blood. The chain couples TRBV27 to TRBJ2-7; either TRBD1 or TRBD2 may supply D (6 bases each). This receptor was taken from a girl between 5 and 17 years old with multiple sclerosis. The CDR3: CASSSRDTPTGAYEQYF. CDR3 sequence (DNA): TGTGCCAGCAGTAGCCGGGACACCCCAACGGGGGCTTACGAGCAGTACTTC.